These 2 T cell receptor beta chains originate from one sample sequenced in a study of response to subunit inactivated influenza vaccine. TCRdb reprocessed the RT-PCR reads with MiXCR, giving one entry per CDR3 protein. The table includes about 700,000 distinct CDR3 sequences, approximately 15% detected once. This specimen was PBMCs from blood, taken around two weeks before vaccination. These receptor sequences come from a man between 45 and 60 years old who received an inactivated influenza vaccine.

This clonotype has only a few counts. J is TRBJ1-1 and V is TRBV6-2 or TRBV6-3; 7 bases fit TRBD1. From germline, CDR1 is MNHEY and CDR2 SVGEGT. V shed 3 bases, J shed 1 base, and the junction held 23 bases outside the gene matches. The CDR3 runs to 21 residues. CDR3 sequence reads: CASSYSKGAPPLIGGNTEAFF. The CDR3 coding sequence is TGTGCCAGCAGTTATTCTAAGGGGGCGCCCCCCCTAATAGGAGGGAACACTGAAGCTTTCTTT.

This clonotype was seen a handful of times. The chain is built from TRBV5-1 and TRBJ2-1, with a weak D call TRBD2 (6 bases). CDR3 size: 16 residues. Trimming stripped 0 bases from V and 7 bases from J, with 17 bases between. Germline loops: CDR1 SGHRS, CDR2 YFSETQ. The CDR3 region is CASSLGRVADQNEQFF. CDR3 in DNA: TGCGCCAGCAGCTTGGGGAGGGTAGCTGACCAAAATGAGCAGTTCTTC.